This TCR beta chain was identified during a study of cytomegalovirus exposure and HLA in healthy donors. Per germline, CDR1 KGHSH and CDR2 LQKENI. The CDR3 length is 16 residues. Unmatched junction bases numbered 10, after V lost 2 bases and J lost 5 bases. The PCR used 60 Vbeta and 13 Jbeta primers. Measured with immunoSEQ multiplex PCR; TCRdb has only the in-frame clones, and not every one. The listing contains more than 50,000 clones. This receptor was taken from a man over 45 in good health and CMV-seropositive. The chain couples TRBV18 to TRBJ2-5, with 8 positions matching TRBD2. Material for sequencing was PBMCs. In DNA, the CDR3 is TGTGCCAGCTCACCAAAAAGCGGGGGATCAGGGGAGACCCAGTACTTC. This gives the protein CASSPKSGGSGETQYF.